The T cell receptor beta chain under discussion was sequenced for a study of post-analysis software for immune sequencing data. Worth noting for this clonotype: What it recognizes is unknown.

Study-wide results and caveats: Normalized Chao1 diversity was significantly reduced in patients versus controls. With F measure, samples from one preparation batch clustered together strongly.

cDNA libraries of TCR beta carried unique molecular identifiers. Once roughly 1 to 11 million T cells were used, about 510,000 cDNA molecules resulted. TCRdb used MiXCR to reprocess the PCR reads, holding one entry per CDR3 protein. The profile shows about 400,000 distinct CDR3 sequences, roughly 35% of them singletons. The sequenced sample was blood. This TCR came from a girl between 5 and 17 years old with multiple sclerosis.

The CDR3 nucleotides read TGTGCCAGCAGCTTTGGGGGACCGGCAGATACGCAGTATTTT. Amino acids: CASSFGGPADTQYF. J is TRBJ2-3 and V is TRBV7-2; tentatively, D is TRBD1 or TRBD2 (5 bases each). This CDR3 has 14 residues. Germline V CDR1 and CDR2: SGHTA, FQGNSA. Trimming removed 3 bases at V and 4 bases at J, with 11 bases between.